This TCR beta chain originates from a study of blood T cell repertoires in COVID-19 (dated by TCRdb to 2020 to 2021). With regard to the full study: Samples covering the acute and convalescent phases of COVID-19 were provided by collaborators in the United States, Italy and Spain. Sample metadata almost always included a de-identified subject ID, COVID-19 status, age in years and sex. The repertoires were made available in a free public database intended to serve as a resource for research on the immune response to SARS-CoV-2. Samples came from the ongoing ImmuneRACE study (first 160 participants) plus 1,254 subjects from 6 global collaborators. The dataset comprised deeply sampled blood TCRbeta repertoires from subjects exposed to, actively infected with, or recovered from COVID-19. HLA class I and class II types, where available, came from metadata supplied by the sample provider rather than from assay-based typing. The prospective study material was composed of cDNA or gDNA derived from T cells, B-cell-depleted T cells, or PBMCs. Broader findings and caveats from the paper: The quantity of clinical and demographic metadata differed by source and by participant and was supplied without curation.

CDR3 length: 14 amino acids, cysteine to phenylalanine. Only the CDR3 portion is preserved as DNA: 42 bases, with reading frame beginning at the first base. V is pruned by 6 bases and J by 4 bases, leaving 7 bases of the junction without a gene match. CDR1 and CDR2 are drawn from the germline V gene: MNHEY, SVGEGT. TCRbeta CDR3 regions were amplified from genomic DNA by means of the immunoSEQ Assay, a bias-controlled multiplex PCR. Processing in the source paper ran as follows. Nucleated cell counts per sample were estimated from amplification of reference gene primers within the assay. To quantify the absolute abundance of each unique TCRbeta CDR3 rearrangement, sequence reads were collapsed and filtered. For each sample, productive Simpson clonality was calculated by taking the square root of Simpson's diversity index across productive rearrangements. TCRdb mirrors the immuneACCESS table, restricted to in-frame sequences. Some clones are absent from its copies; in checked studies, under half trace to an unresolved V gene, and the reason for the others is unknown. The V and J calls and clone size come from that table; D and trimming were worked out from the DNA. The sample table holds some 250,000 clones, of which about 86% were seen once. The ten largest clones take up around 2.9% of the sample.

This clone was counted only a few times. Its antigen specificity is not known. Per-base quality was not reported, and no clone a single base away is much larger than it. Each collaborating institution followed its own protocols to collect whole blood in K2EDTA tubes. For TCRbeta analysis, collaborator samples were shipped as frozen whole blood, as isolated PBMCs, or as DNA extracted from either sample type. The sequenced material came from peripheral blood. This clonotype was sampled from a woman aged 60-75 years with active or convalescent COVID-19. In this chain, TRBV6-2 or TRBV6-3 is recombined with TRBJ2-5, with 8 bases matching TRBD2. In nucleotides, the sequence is TGTGCCAGCAGCACCGGGACTAGGGGAGAGACCCAGTACTTC. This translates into CASSTGTRGETQYF.